The T cell receptor (beta chain) described here comes from a study of CD8 T cells in ankylosing spondylitis. This clonotype was seen many times. Its antigen is currently unknown. General study results and limits: Made up of about eight highly homologous variants, a TCR beta motif appeared characteristic of ankylosing spondylitis blood.

Each CDR3 protein gets one entry after TCRdb re-called the 5' RACE reads with MiXCR. This table has hundreds of thousands of distinct CDR3 sequences, about 12% appearing once. Germline values: CDR1 ENHRY, CDR2 SYGVKD. V gave up 10 bases and J gave up 1 base; unmatched junction bases: 5. The CDR3 runs to 13 residues. Sequences were obtained from blood, either unsorted or a sorted T cell fraction (not recorded which). The source is a male donor with ankylosing spondylitis. The chain recombines TRBV10-3 with TRBJ2-7, with 9 bases that match TRBD1. The CDR3 nucleotides are TGTGCCACCCTGGGACAGGGTTCCTACGAGCAGTACTTC. This encodes CATLGQGSYEQYF.